One and the same sample provided the 12 T cell receptor beta chains below, sequenced in a study of monozygotic twins with inflammatory bowel disease. TCRdb derives one entry per CDR3 protein from the 5' RACE reads, leaving out DNA. Its table lists 200,000 to 250,000 distinct CDR3 sequences. Sequencing was done on a sample of blood. These receptors were obtained from a human donor with ulcerative colitis or Crohn's disease, or a healthy co-twin of an affected twin (not recorded which).

The chain is built from TRBV11-2 and TRBJ1-1. Germline-derived CDR1 and CDR2 are SGHAT and FQNNGV. This CDR3 has 15 residues. CDR3 in amino acids: CASCSNRLRNTEAFF.

The rearrangement joins TRBV6-5 to TRBJ1-6. Germline CDR1 is MNHEY and CDR2 is SVGAGI. This CDR3 comprises 14 residues. CDR3: CASSYSSYNSPLHF.

This chain connects TRBV5-1 to TRBJ2-1; there is no DNA to check the TCRdb D call of TRBD2. Germline CDR1 SGHRS, CDR2 YFSETQ. This CDR3 has 14 amino acids. The CDR3 spells CASSLGLAVGEQFF.

The chain combines TRBV5-6 with TRBJ2-4; there is no DNA to check the TCRdb D call of TRBD1. The CDR3 consists of 20 residues. Germline values: CDR1 SGHDT, CDR2 YYEEEE. The CDR3 is CASSPGSQGVGIWTKNIQYF.

The chain uses TRBV7-8 and TRBJ2-1; lacking DNA, the TRBD2 call made by TCRdb goes unchecked. In germline, CDR1 is SGHVS, CDR2 FQNEAQ. The CDR3 consists of 16 residues. The CDR3 protein is CASSLEGLPGYYEQFF.

V gene TRBV29-1 combines with J gene TRBJ2-7. The germline gives CDR1 SQVTM, CDR2 ANQGSEA. CDR3 length: 13 amino acids. The CDR3 sequence: CSVLRQTGYEQYF.

The rearrangement links TRBV5-1 to TRBJ2-3; TCRdb selects TRBD1, and the lack of DNA leaves this call unchecked. The germline gives CDR1 SGHRS, CDR2 YFSETQ. The CDR3 consists of 16 residues. The CDR3: CASSFIPTGTTDTQYF.

The chain has TRBV27 and TRBJ1-6; TCRdb designates TRBD1, a call that cannot be tested without DNA. From germline, CDR1 is MNHEY and CDR2 SMNVEV (reference sequence). The CDR3 runs to 17 residues. CDR3 region: CASRLQGWGSYNSPLHF.

V is TRBV10-3 and J is TRBJ1-1. The germline gives CDR1 ENHRY, CDR2 SYGVKD. This CDR3 spans 16 amino acids. The CDR3 reads CAISERPRVGYTEAFF.

The chain has TRBV5-1 and TRBJ1-1. In germline, CDR1 is SGHRS, CDR2 YFSETQ. The CDR3 has 11 amino acids. The CDR3 spells CASRVGTEAFF.

The chain is built from TRBV24-1 and TRBJ1-5. The CDR3 has 13 amino acids. Germline-derived CDR1 and CDR2 are KGHDR and SFDVKD. This chain's CDR3 is CATSDRSDQPQHF.

The chain has TRBV5-5 and TRBJ1-4. This CDR3 is 14 amino acids long. Germline CDR1 reads SGHKS; CDR2 reads YYEKEE (reference sequence). The chain's CDR3 is CASSGGPRDEKLFF.